The sequence of this T cell receptor (beta chain) was determined in a study of OX40 agonist ivuxolimab in advanced cancers. Libraries were prepared by immunoSEQ multiplex PCR; TCRdb keeps only in-frame clonotypes and omits some of them. This table has roughly 93,000 clones, under 90% appearing once. The germline CDR1 and CDR2 sequences are KGHSH and LQKENI. Trimming removed 6 bases at V and 2 bases at J, with 10 bases between. The CDR3 runs to 13 residues. Sequenced material: CD4+ or CD8+ T cells sorted from blood, taken in a trial of the OX40 agonist ivuxolimab. The V and J genes are TRBV18 and TRBJ1-2, with D possibly TRBD1 on 6 matching bases. This TCR was recovered from an adult with an advanced solid tumor such as melanoma, head and neck, liver or kidney cancer. The CDR3 is CASSRQANYGYTF. DNA of the CDR3: TGTGCCAGCTCTCGACAGGCGAACTATGGCTACACCTTC.